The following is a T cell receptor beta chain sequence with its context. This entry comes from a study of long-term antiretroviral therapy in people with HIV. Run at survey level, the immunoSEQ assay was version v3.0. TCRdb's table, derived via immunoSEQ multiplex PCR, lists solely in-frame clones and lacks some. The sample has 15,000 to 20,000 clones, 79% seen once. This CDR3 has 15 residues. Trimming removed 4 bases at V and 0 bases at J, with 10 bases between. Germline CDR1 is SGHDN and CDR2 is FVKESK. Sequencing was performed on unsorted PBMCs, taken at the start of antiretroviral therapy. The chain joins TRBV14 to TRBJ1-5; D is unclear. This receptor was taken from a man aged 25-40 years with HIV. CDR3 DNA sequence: TGTGCCAGCAGCCCCCTGCAGGATAGCAATCAGCCCCAGCATTTT. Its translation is CASSPLQDSNQPQHF.